The 14 T cell receptor beta chains presented below share a single source sample, sequenced in a study of blood T cells in healthy people across ages. Combining a sample-barcoded 5' primer with a J-beta primer mix, a second PCR ran for roughly 7 to 12 cycles. MiXCR was run by TCRdb on the 5' RACE reads, yielding one entry per CDR3 protein. The sample records roughly 930,000 distinct CDR3 sequences, around 46% being singletons. The sequenced sample was blood. These TCRs come from a man aged 25 to 40 in good health.

This chain connects TRBV18 to TRBJ2-7; tentative D call: TRBD1 (6 bases). Germline V CDR1 and CDR2: KGHSH, LQKENI. This CDR3 has 15 residues. With 2 bases removed from V and 6 bases from J, the gap between germline ends came to 17 bases. CDR3 nucleotide sequence: TGTGCCAGCTCACCATACGACAGGCCCATTGTCGAGCAGTACTTC. This translates into CASSPYDRPIVEQYF.

The chain links TRBV7-2 to TRBJ2-5; 9 bases line up with TRBD2. This CDR3 region has 17 residues. CDR1 is SGHTA and CDR2 is FQGNSA in the germline V gene. The trim removed 4 bases at V and 5 bases at J, leaving 14 bases unmatched. The CDR3 sequence: CASSSGLARSARETQYF. CDR3 sequence (DNA): TGTGCCAGCAGCTCCGGACTAGCGAGGTCCGCGAGGGAGACCCAGTACTTC.

The rearrangement links TRBV6-1 to TRBJ2-6; the match to TRBD1 covers 9 bases. The J segment lost 0 bases and the V segment lost 3 bases, leaving 6 bases of the junction unmatched. Per the germline V gene, CDR1 is MNHNS and CDR2 is SASEGT. This CDR3 spans 18 amino acids. The CDR3 reads CASSDLTGGFSGANVLTF. Written as DNA, the CDR3 is TGTGCCAGCAGTGACCTCACAGGGGGCTTCTCTGGGGCCAACGTCCTGACTTTC.

The chain carries TRBV20-1 and TRBJ2-7; the D gene is possibly TRBD2 (5 bases). In germline, CDR1 is DFQATT, CDR2 SNEGSKA (reference sequence). The CDR3 contains 15 residues. With 0 bases removed from V and 2 bases from J, the gap between germline ends came to 14 bases. The CDR3 DNA is TGCAGTGCTAGAGATCCCAGCGGAACTGCCTACGAGCAGTACTTC. This encodes CSARDPSGTAYEQYF.

This chain connects TRBV20-1 to TRBJ2-5; D may be TRBD2 (5 bases). The J call may be incorrect, as the DNA end agrees better with TRBJ2-7. The CDR3 runs to 13 residues. Germline CDR1 DFQATT, CDR2 SNEGSKA (reference sequence). The CDR3 nucleotides read TGCAGTGCTAGAGATGACTACTCCTACGAGCAGTACTTC. Protein product: CSARDDYSYEQYF.

This clonotype has just a few counts. V usage is TRBV29-1 and J usage is TRBJ2-1; TRBD1 aligns across 10 bases. This CDR3 has 15 amino acids. The germline V gene encodes CDR1 SQVTM and CDR2 ANQGSEA. V gave up 0 bases and J gave up 6 bases; unmatched junction bases: 5. The CDR3 sequence is CSVEDPGQGINEQFF. Here the CDR3 DNA reads TGCAGCGTTGAAGATCCGGGACAGGGGATCAATGAGCAGTTCTTC.

Comment on this clonotype: A read error may explain this, as a much larger clone is one base away. The genes are TRBV7-2 and TRBJ2-3; D ambiguous. The CDR3 is 13 residues long. Germline V gene sequence: CDR1 SGHTA, CDR2 FQGNSA. The CDR3 DNA reads as TGTGCCTGCAGCCGGGCGAACACAGATACGCAGTATTTT. This translates into CACSRANTDTQYF.

The genes are TRBV6-1 and TRBJ1-4, with D unclear. Trimming took off 5 bases at V and 2 bases at J, with 24 bases between the two ends. The CDR3 sequence is 19 residues long. CDR1 is MNHNS and CDR2 is SASEGT in the germline V gene. The CDR3 loop reads CASSPGVRKFSVTNEKLFF. For the CDR3, the DNA is TGTGCCAGCAGTCCCGGAGTAAGGAAGTTTAGTGTGACTAATGAAAAACTGTTTTTT.

V is TRBV7-6 and J is TRBJ1-4; D is possibly TRBD1 (5 bases). This CDR3 has 12 residues. V was trimmed by 6 bases and J by 8 bases, leaving 10 bases between them. Germline V gene sequence: CDR1 SGHVS, CDR2 FNYEAQ. The CDR3 region has the DNA TGTGCCAGCAGGAATGAGGGGGAAAAACTGTTTTTT. It encodes CASRNEGEKLFF.

V is TRBV29-1 and J is TRBJ1-1, with TRBD1 matching over 7 bases. Unmatched junction bases numbered 8, after V lost 3 bases and J lost 4 bases. The germline gives CDR1 SQVTM, CDR2 ANQGSEA. The CDR3 is made up of 14 amino acids. CDR3 bases: TGCAGCGTTGAGCCCGACAGGGTAGGCACTGAAGCTTTCTTT. As protein: CSVEPDRVGTEAFF.

This clonotype was counted ten times or more. CDR3: CASSQRVGGTYNEQFF. The DNA of the CDR3 is TGCGCCAGCAGCCAAAGGGTAGGGGGGACCTACAATGAGCAGTTCTTC. The chain combines TRBV4-1 with TRBJ2-1; either TRBD1 or TRBD2 may fit D (6 bases each). The germline V and J ends were trimmed by 2 bases and 2 bases, with 13 bases remaining between them. Germline values: CDR1 MGHRA, CDR2 YSYEKL. The CDR3 contains 16 residues.

V usage is TRBV7-9 and J usage is TRBJ2-1; D is uncertain. V was trimmed by 1 base and J by 4 bases, leaving 11 bases between them. Per germline, CDR1 SEHNR and CDR2 FQNEAQ (reference sequence). The CDR3 runs to 15 residues. For the CDR3, the DNA is TGTGCCAGCAGCTTAGAGGTTGACGGGTACAATGAGCAGTTCTTC. Residues: CASSLEVDGYNEQFF.

The gene calls are TRBV6-1 and TRBJ2-7; perhaps TRBD2 as D (5 bases). The CDR3 is 13 residues long. V dropped 2 bases and J dropped 6 bases, with 11 bases sitting between them. Germline loops: CDR1 MNHNS, CDR2 SASEGT. The CDR3 DNA reads as TGTGCCAGCAGTGAAAGTCTCGGACTCGAGCAGTACTTC. It yields the protein CASSESLGLEQYF.

The chain employs TRBV15 and TRBJ1-5; D ambiguous. Trimming left V 1 base short and J 9 bases short, with 19 bases between. The CDR3 extends over 16 amino acids. Germline assignment: CDR1 LNHNV and CDR2 YYDKDF (reference sequence). The CDR3 DNA follows: TGTGCCACCAGCAGAGTCGGGGTCTCGATAATCTCGCCCCAGCATTTT. Its protein is CATSRVGVSIISPQHF.